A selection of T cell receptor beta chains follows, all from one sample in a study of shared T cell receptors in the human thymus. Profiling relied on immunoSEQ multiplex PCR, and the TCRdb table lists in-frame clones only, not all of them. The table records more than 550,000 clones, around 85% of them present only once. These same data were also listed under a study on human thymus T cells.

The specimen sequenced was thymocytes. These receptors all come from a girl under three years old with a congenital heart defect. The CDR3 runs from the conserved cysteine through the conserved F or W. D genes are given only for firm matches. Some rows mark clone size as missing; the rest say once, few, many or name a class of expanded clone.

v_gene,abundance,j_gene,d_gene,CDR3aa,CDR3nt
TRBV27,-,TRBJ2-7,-,CASSPRDRSYEQYF,TGTGCCAGCAGTCCCCGAGACAGATCCTACGAGCAGTACTTC
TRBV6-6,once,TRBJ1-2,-,CASSSNTQVNYGYTF,TGTGCCAGCAGCTCGAATACCCAGGTTAACTATGGCTACACCTTC
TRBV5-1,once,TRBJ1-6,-,CASSLGGLSPLHF,TGCGCCAGCAGCTTGGGGGGACTTTCACCCCTCCACTTT
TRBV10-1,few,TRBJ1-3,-,CASSPIRGFSGNTIYF,TGCGCCAGCAGTCCGATCAGGGGTTTCTCTGGAAACACCATATATTTT
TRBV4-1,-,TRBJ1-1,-,CASSQDTMNTEAFF,TGCGCCAGCAGCCAAGACACTATGAACACTGAAGCTTTCTTT
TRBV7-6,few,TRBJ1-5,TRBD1,CASSDGTGYSNQPQHF,TGTGCCAGCAGCGATGGGACAGGGTATAGCAATCAGCCCCAGCATTTT
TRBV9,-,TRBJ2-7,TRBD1,CASSTDRGRGEQYF,TGTGCCAGCAGCACGGACAGGGGTAGGGGCGAGCAGTACTTC
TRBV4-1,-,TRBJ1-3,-,CASSQVTARPSSGNTIYF,TGCGCCAGCAGCCAAGTCACAGCTCGACCAAGCTCTGGAAACACCATATATTTT
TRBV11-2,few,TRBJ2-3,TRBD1,CASSPQGAVVVTDTQYF,TGTGCCAGCAGCCCCCAGGGGGCAGTAGTAGTCACAGATACGCAGTATTTT
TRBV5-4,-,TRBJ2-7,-,CASSSHYATEQYF,TGTGCCAGCAGCTCCCACTACGCTACCGAGCAGTACTTC
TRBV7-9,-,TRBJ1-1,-,CASSPGDGLNTEAFF,TGTGCCAGCAGCCCAGGGGACGGACTGAACACTGAAGCTTTCTTT
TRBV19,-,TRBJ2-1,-,CATESQVHLGGGEQFF,TGTGCCACCGAATCACAGGTTCATCTCGGTGGTGGTGAGCAGTTCTTC
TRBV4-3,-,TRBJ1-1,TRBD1,CASSQDAAGGVNTEAFF,TGCGCCAGCAGCCAAGATGCAGCAGGGGGCGTGAACACTGAAGCTTTCTTT
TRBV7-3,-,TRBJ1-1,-,CASSYLGGWTEAFF,TGTGCCAGCAGCTACTTGGGAGGGTGGACTGAAGCTTTCTTT
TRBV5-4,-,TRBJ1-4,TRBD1,CASSLDRGLNEKLFF,TGTGCCAGCAGCTTGGACAGGGGGCTTAATGAAAAACTGTTTTTT
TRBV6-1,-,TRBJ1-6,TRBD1,CASSTQTGPNSPLHF,TGTGCCAGCAGTACCCAGACAGGGCCTAATTCACCCCTCCACTTT
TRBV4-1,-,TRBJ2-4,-,CASSQRPISPQGAKNIQYF,TGCGCCAGCAGCCAAAGGCCCATTTCACCTCAGGGCGCCAAAAACATTCAGTACTTC
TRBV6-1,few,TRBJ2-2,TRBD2,CASSVSGLAGGPLTRELFF,TGTGCCAGCAGTGTCTCGGGACTAGCGGGGGGCCCACTTACCAGGGAGCTGTTTTTT
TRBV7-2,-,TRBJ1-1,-,CASSLGGRGRNTEAFF,TGTGCCAGCAGCTTAGGAGGCAGGGGCCGAAACACTGAAGCTTTCTTT
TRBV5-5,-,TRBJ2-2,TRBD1,CASRVDREIGDTGELFF,TGTGCCAGCAGGGTAGACAGGGAGATTGGGGACACCGGGGAGCTGTTTTTT
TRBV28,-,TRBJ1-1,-,CASGSRAANTEAFF,TGTGCCAGTGGGTCGAGGGCAGCGAACACTGAAGCTTTCTTT
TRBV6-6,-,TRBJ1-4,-,CASASGAANEKLFF,TGTGCCAGCGCCAGCGGAGCGGCTAATGAAAAACTGTTTTTT
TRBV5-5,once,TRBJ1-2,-,CASSPQVRRGYGYTF,TGTGCCAGCAGCCCACAGGTCCGGAGGGGCTATGGCTACACCTTC
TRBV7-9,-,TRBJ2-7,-,CASGEVYEQYF,TGTGCCAGCGGAGAGGTCTACGAGCAGTACTTC
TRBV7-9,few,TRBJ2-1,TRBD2,CASSLYRGDLNEQFF,TGTGCCAGCAGCCTATACCGGGGGGACCTCAATGAGCAGTTCTTC
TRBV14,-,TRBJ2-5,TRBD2,CASSQAGGTSYF,TGTGCCAGCAGCCAGGCGGGGGGGACCTCGTACTTC
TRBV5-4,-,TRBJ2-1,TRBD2,CASSCTSGGADEQFF,TGTGCCAGCAGCTGTACTAGCGGGGGGGCGGATGAGCAGTTCTTC
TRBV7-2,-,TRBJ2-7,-,CASSLGLRTYEQYF,TGTGCCAGCAGCTTAGGTCTGCGGACCTACGAGCAGTACTTC
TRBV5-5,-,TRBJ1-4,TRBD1,CASRRNPGQTDGEKLFF,TGTGCCAGCAGACGGAACCCGGGACAGACGGACGGTGAAAAACTGTTTTTT
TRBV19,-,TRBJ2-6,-,CASSIHVVAPSRDANVLTF,TGTGCCAGTAGCATTCATGTTGTCGCCCCGTCGAGAGATGCCAACGTCCTGACTTTC
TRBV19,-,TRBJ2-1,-,CATTKTRGFSYNEQFF,TGTGCCACTACCAAAACCAGGGGATTTTCCTACAATGAGCAGTTCTTC
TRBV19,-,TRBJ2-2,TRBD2,CASSILAGENTGELFF,TGTGCCAGTAGTATCCTAGCGGGGGAGAACACCGGGGAGCTGTTTTTT
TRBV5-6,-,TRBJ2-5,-,CASSSIQTQYF,TGTGCCAGCAGCTCTATACAGACCCAGTACTTC
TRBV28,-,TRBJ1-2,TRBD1,CASSSRTGDGYTF,TGTGCCAGCAGTTCTAGGACAGGCGATGGCTACACCTTC
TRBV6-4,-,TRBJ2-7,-,CASSSITGTPTYEQYF,TGTGCCAGCAGTAGTATAACAGGGACCCCGACCTACGAGCAGTACTTC
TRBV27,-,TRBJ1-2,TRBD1,CASSQGQGDYYGGYTF,TGTGCCAGCAGCCAAGGACAGGGCGATTACTATGGTGGCTACACCTTC
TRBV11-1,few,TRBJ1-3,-,CASSNGGRGTGNTIYF,TGTGCCAGCAGCAATGGGGGTAGGGGGACTGGAAACACCATATATTTT
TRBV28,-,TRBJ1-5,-,CASSCPSRGGSNQPQHF,TGTGCCAGCAGTTGTCCCTCGAGGGGAGGAAGCAATCAGCCCCAGCATTTT
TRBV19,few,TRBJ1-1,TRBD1,CASSDPDRAKDMNTEAFF,TGTGCCAGTAGTGATCCAGACAGGGCGAAGGATATGAACACTGAAGCTTTCTTT
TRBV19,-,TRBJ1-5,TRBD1,CASSTHRGGRTGQPQHF,TGTGCCAGTAGTACACACAGGGGTGGACGGACTGGTCAGCCCCAGCATTTT
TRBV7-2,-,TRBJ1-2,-,CASSLATPRGGYTF,TGTGCCAGCAGCTTAGCCACACCCAGGGGAGGCTACACCTTC
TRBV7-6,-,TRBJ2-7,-,CASSLSPGRSYEQYF,TGTGCCAGCAGCTTAAGCCCAGGCAGGTCCTACGAGCAGTACTTC
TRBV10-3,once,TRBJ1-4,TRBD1,CAISEQGQGEKLFF,TGTGCCATCAGTGAGCAAGGACAGGGGGAAAAACTGTTTTTT
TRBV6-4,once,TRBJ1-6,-,CASIVGDRQQNSPLHF,TGTGCCAGCATTGTGGGTGACCGACAGCAGAATTCACCCCTCCACTTT
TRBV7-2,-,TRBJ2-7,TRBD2,CASSSLILAGYYEQYF,TGTGCCAGCAGCTCCTTAATACTAGCGGGGTACTACGAGCAGTACTTC
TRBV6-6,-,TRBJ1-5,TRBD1,CASRGDRSSNQPQHF,TGTGCCAGCAGGGGGGACAGGTCTAGCAATCAGCCCCAGCATTTT
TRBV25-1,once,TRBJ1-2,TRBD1,CASSRQGAWNGYTF,TGTGCCAGCAGTAGACAGGGGGCTTGGAATGGCTACACCTTC
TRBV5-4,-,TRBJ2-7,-,CASSLGGRRRDSYEQYF,TGTGCCAGCAGCTTGGGCGGCAGGCGGAGGGATTCCTACGAGCAGTACTTC
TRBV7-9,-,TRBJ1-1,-,CASSLWGRNTEAFF,TGTGCCAGCAGCTTATGGGGGCGGAACACTGAAGCTTTCTTT
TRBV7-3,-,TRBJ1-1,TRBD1,CASSIGPGQGNTEAFF,TGTGCCAGCAGCATAGGCCCGGGACAGGGGAACACTGAAGCTTTCTTT
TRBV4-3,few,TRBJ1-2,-,CASSQVRIRGTLINYGYTF,TGCGCCAGCAGCCAAGTACGGATCAGGGGCACATTAATAAACTATGGCTACACCTTC
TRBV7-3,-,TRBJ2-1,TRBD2,CASSLTGGTHNEQFF,TGTGCCAGCAGCTTAACGGGGGGGACCCACAATGAGCAGTTCTTC
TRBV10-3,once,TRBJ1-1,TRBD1,CAISDSGVRGQSTEAFF,TGTGCCATCAGTGATTCCGGTGTAAGGGGACAGTCCACTGAAGCTTTCTTT
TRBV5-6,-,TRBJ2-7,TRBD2,CASRAGPPSSNEQYF,TGTGCCAGCAGAGCGGGACCGCCCTCTTCTAACGAGCAGTACTTC